A single sample gave rise to the 5 T cell receptor beta chains below, sequenced in a study of T cells in Graves' hyperthyroidism and ophthalmopathy. Amplification targeted TCR beta CDR3 regions from RNA transcripts. Researchers ran a first-round RT-PCR on the TCR CDR3 using the HTBI primer set. TCRdb ran MiXCR on the multiplex PCR reads and lists one entry per CDR3 protein. The sample has 85,000 to 110,000 distinct CDR3 sequences; over 45% are singletons. The sequencing input was blood. These receptors all stem from a man in his forties or fifties with Graves' hyperthyroidism.

This clonotype was detected many times. The rearrangement joins TRBV29-1 to TRBJ2-7, with a possible D match to TRBD2 (6 bases). The CDR3 is made up of 14 amino acids. Germline V CDR1 and CDR2: SQVTM, ANQGSEA. V lost 6 bases, J lost 1 base, and 16 bases lay in between. CDR3 in DNA: TGCAGCGTAAAAACGTATAGCGGATCCTACGAGCAGTACTTC. Translation gives CSVKTYSGSYEQYF.

This clonotype showed up many times. The chain is built from TRBV5-1 and TRBJ2-5; 9 bases agree with TRBD2. The CDR3 totals 15 residues. Germline V gene data show CDR1 as SGHRS and CDR2 as YFSETQ. V gave up 1 base and J gave up 5 bases; unmatched junction bases: 6. The CDR3: CASSLIPSGVETQYF. DNA for the CDR3: TGCGCCAGCAGCTTGATTCCTAGCGGGGTGGAGACCCAGTACTTC. Supplemented by reference TRBV5-1 and TRBJ2-5, the full variable domain reads KAGVTQTPRYLIKTRGQQVTLSCSPISGHRSVSWYQQTPGQGLQFLFEYFSETQRNKGNFPGRFSGRQFSNSRSEMNVSTLELGDSALYLCASSLIPSGVETQYFGPGTRLLVL.

This clonotype was recorded at least ten times. The chain combines TRBV11-2 with TRBJ2-7; the D is unclear. Trimming pared 3 bases from V and 6 bases from J, leaving 6 bases between. CDR3 length equals 11 residues. Looked up from germline, CDR1 is SGHAT and CDR2 is FQNNGV. The CDR3 sequence: CASSFYGEQYF. As DNA, the CDR3 is TGTGCCAGCAGCTTCTATGGCGAGCAGTACTTC.

On this clonotype: Because it lacks the conserved phenylalanine or tryptophan at the end, this CDR3 is likely a read error. The limits of the CDR3 on the DNA are not certain, so only TCRdb's listed CDR3 is given. The chain couples TRBV19 to TRBJ1-1; the table's TRBD1 call for D was not verified on the DNA. Germline V gene lookup returns CDR1 LNHDA and CDR2 SQIVND (reference sequence). Both ends counted, the CDR3 spans 10 residues. The CDR3: CASTPRDRLS.

This chain joins TRBV20-1 and TRBJ1-4, with D perhaps matching TRBD1 (6 bases). Looked up from germline, CDR1 is DFQATT and CDR2 is SNEGSKA (reference sequence). The CDR3 has 13 residues. The V gene lost 0 bases and the J gene lost 10 bases, with 12 bases spanning the gap. Written as DNA, the CDR3 is TGCAGTGCTAGAGATAAGCCGACAGGAAAACTGTTTTTT. It encodes CSARDKPTGKLFF.